Given below is one T cell receptor beta chain in context. The antigen it recognizes is unknown. Per-base qualities were not stored, and no clone one base away is much larger. From its cysteine to its phenylalanine, the CDR3 spans 12 amino acids. The CDR3 DNA has 36 bases and is translated from base 1. CDR1 SGHAT and CDR2 FQNNGV were looked up in the germline V gene. Trimming at the junction amounts to 1 base on V and 10 bases on J, and the germline ends lie 10 bases apart. This sample is part of a study of T cell repertoires in cytomegalovirus infection (dated by TCRdb to about 2019). Regarding the study in general: Recently identified HLA-C-restricted CMV epitopes, whose presentation resists viral immunomodulation, were targeted by peptide stimulations together with well-studied HLA-B-restricted epitopes. Donor HLA type was relevant to the analysis, because carriage of CMV infection together with the matching HLA type was indicated by public TCR beta signatures.

Overall results and qualifications from the work: The ex vivo response was dominated by HLA-C-restricted CMV-specific TCR beta clonotypes, and the single most frequent clonotype in two of eight donors was supplied by these HLA-C-restricted clonotypes. In both this cohort and an independent approximately 400-donor cohort, the cumulative frequency of public TCR beta family members distinguished carriers of CMV infection plus the relevant HLA type.

What this sample's treatment or condition label stands for: in vitro stimulation with specific CMV peptide epitopes to enrich CMV-specific T cells. The instrument was an Illumina HiSeq 1500. TCRdb's own reprocessing of the public reads used fastp at Q25 and MiXCR and kept productive beta chains. Every CDR3 protein is listed once, alongside the most common genes and DNA of its rows. In this sample the table shows approximately 300,000 distinct CDR3 sequences, 25% of which occur a single time. Roughly 14% of the sample belongs to the ten largest clones. The sequence derives from a human donor in good health (CMV status not recorded). Some clones in this sample may be carry-over from other donors' samples. This receptor chain uses TRBV11-2 and TRBJ1-1; tentative D gene TRBD1, with 5 bases matching. This material consisted of cultured PBMCs, taken from culture after CMV antigen stimulation. The DNA sequence is given as TGTGCCAGCAGCTTAGCCGGCGGGGGAGCTTTCTTT. Its translation is CASSLAGGGAFF.